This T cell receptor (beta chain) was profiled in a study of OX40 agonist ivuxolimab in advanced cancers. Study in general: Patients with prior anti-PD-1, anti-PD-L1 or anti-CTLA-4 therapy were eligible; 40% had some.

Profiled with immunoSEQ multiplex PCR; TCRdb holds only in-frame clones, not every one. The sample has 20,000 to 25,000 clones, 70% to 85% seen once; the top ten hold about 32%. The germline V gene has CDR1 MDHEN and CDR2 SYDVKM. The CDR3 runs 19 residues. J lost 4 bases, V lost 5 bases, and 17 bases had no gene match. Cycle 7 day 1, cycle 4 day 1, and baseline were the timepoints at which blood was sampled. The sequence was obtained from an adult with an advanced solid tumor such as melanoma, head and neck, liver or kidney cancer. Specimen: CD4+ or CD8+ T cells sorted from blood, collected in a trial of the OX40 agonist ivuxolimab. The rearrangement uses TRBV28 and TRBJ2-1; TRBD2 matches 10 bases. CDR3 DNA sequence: TGTGCCAGCAGTACCCCGGCTAGCGGGAGTGGGGGGGGGTACAATGAGCAGTTCTTC. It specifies CASSTPASGSGGGYNEQFF.